A single sample gave rise to the 22 T cell receptor beta chains below, sequenced in a study of tumor and adjacent non-tumor tissue in lung cancer. TCRbeta libraries were built with three rounds of nested PCR, modified from ARM-PCR. TCRdb re-derived calls from the multiplex PCR reads in MiXCR, one entry per CDR3 protein. The sample includes around 200,000 distinct CDR3 sequences, roughly 70% seen only once; the top ten take under 30%. The template was RNA from unsorted bulk tissue. Material for sequencing was lung tumor tissue. These receptors all come from a man aged 55 to 70 with non-small cell lung cancer.

As to this clonotype: It is likely a read error, because the conserved phenylalanine at the end of the CDR3 is missing. V gene TRBV12-3 or TRBV12-4 combines with J gene TRBJ1-3; weak D call: TRBD1 (6 bases). Trimming removed 0 bases at V and 0 bases at J, with 9 bases between. The CDR3 contains 16 residues. CDR3 amino acids: CASSLAQGLSGNTIYY. For the CDR3, the DNA is TGTGCCAGCAGTTTAGCGCAGGGGCTCTCTGGAAACACCATATATTAT.

For this clonotype: This may be a read error: a much more frequent sequence differs by one nucleotide. The V gene is TRBV20-1, the J gene TRBJ1-2, with a tentative D call TRBD1 (5 bases). The CDR3 consists of 14 residues. Germline V gives CDR1 DFQATT, CDR2 SNEGSKA (reference sequence). The CDR3 sequence: CSALSGASNYGYIF. The CDR3 DNA follows: TGCAGTGCCCTGAGCGGGGCGTCTAATTATGGCTACATCTTC.

Concerning this clonotype itself: The final CDR3 position lacks the conserved phenylalanine or tryptophan, pointing to a likely read error. The chain recombines TRBV29-1 with TRBJ1-1; D unresolved. This CDR3 has 12 amino acids. The V gene's germline CDR1 is SQVTM and CDR2 ANQGSEA. The chain's CDR3 is CDVEGGSAEAFS. CDR3 nucleotide sequence: TGCGACGTTGAAGGTGGATCCGCTGAAGCTTTCTCT.

This sequence joins TRBV5-1 and TRBJ2-5; a weak D match, TRBD1 (5 bases). The V gene's germline CDR1 is SGHRS and CDR2 YFSETQ. V lost 0 bases to trimming and J lost 5 bases, with 11 bases between them. CDR3 length: 14 amino acids. The CDR3 spells CASSLGSQEETQYF. The CDR3 coding sequence is TGCGCCAGCAGCTTGGGGTCACAGGAGGAGACCCAGTACTTC.

About this clonotype itself: Germline and junction disagree at one end, which may indicate a read error. This chain connects TRBV11-2 to TRBJ2-1; D might be TRBD2 (6 bases). CDR1 and CDR2 (germline): SGHAT, FQNNGV. The CDR3 has 15 residues. The CDR3 region is CASSLASGVCNEQFF. The CDR3 nucleotides read TGTGCCAGCAGCTTAGCTTCGGGAGTCTGCAATGAGCAATTCTTC.

This clonotype has a count of ten or more. The genes are TRBV6-5 and TRBJ1-6; TRBD1 might be the D (6 bases). V was clipped by 4 bases and J by 8 bases, with 15 bases between them. Germline V gene sequence: CDR1 MNHEY, CDR2 SVGAGI. CDR3 size: 15 residues. The CDR3: CASSLTGIMDSPLHF. The CDR3 DNA reads TGTGCCAGCAGTTTAACAGGGATTATGGATTCACCCCTCCACTTT.

This clonotype appeared once. With a much larger clone just one base away, this may be a read error. This rearrangement joins TRBV6-1 to TRBJ1-2; the D is unclear. The CDR3 runs to 14 residues. CDR1 and CDR2 from the germline V gene are MNHNS and SASEGT. CDR3 amino acids: CASNRREANHGYTF. The CDR3 coding sequence is TGTGCCAGCAATCGGCGGGAGGCTAACCATGGCTACACCTTC.

About this clonotype: A much larger clone differs from this one at a single base, so this may be a read error. V gene TRBV20-1 combines with J gene TRBJ2-7, with a possible D match to TRBD1 (6 bases). This CDR3 region has 12 residues. With 5 bases removed from V and 3 bases from J, the gap between germline ends came to 11 bases. In germline, CDR1 is DFQATT, CDR2 SNEGSKA (reference sequence). The CDR3 protein is CSARDICYEQYF. CDR3 DNA: TGCAGTGCTCGGGACATCTGCTACGAGCAGTACTTC.

For this clonotype: One end of the junction fails to match germline, which may point to a read error. The chain is built from TRBV28 and TRBJ2-3; tentatively, D is TRBD2 (5 bases). The germline V gene has CDR1 MDHEN and CDR2 SYDVKM. The CDR3 totals 16 residues. The CDR3 loop reads CASSLSGSRSTDTQYF. Written as DNA, the CDR3 is TGTGCCAGCAGTTTAAGTGGGAGTCGTAGCACAGATACGCAATATTTT.

Note on this clonotype: Lacking the conserved final phenylalanine or tryptophan, this CDR3 likely reflects a read error. This chain links TRBV11-2 with TRBJ2-7, with TRBD1 matching 7 bases. The V gene's germline CDR1 is SGHAT and CDR2 FQNNGV. Unmatched junction bases numbered 10, after V lost 1 base and J lost 7 bases. The CDR3 totals 15 residues. CDR3 in DNA: TGTGCCAGCAGCTTAGGCCGGATAGGGGGCCGGGAGCAGTACCTC. This translates into CASSLGRIGGREQYL.

This clonotype was observed many times. The chain uses TRBV20-1 and TRBJ2-5, with TRBD2 matching over 9 bases. The CDR3 loop spans 12 amino acids. CDR1 and CDR2 from the germline V gene are DFQATT and SNEGSKA (reference sequence). J lost 5 bases, V lost 6 bases, and 4 bases had no gene match. In DNA form, the CDR3 reads TGCAGTGCGCAGACTAGCGGCGAGACCCAGTACTTC. This encodes CSAQTSGETQYF.

A remark on this clonotype: The junction and the germline gene differ at one end; a read error may be behind it. This chain joins TRBV12-3 or TRBV12-4 and TRBJ1-3; D gene ambiguous. The CDR3 consists of 15 residues. CDR3 bases: TGTGCCAGCTGTTTAGTTAGGGCAGGACGAAACACCATATATTTT. This codes for CASCLVRAGRNTIYF.

This chain connects TRBV4-1 to TRBJ2-5; TRBD2 aligns across 10 bases. The CDR3 has 16 residues. V lost 0 bases and J lost 7; bases outside the gene matches: 8. Germline lookup yields CDR1 MGHRA and CDR2 YSYEKL. This CDR3 is CASSQDRSGGAGTQYF. CDR3 DNA sequence: TGCGCCAGCAGCCAAGATCGGAGCGGGGGGGCTGGGACCCAGTACTTC.

The chain recombines TRBV20-1 with TRBJ2-2; TRBD1 or TRBD2 may be the D gene (5 bases each). CDR3 size: 15 residues. Germline CDR1 is DFQATT and CDR2 is SNEGSKA (reference sequence). Deletions cut 2 bases from V and 6 bases from J, with 16 bases between. CDR3 residues: CSARSLAGLPGELFF. The CDR3 bases are TGCAGTGCTAGATCCCTAGCAGGGTTACCCGGGGAGCTGTTTTTT.

A single count supports this clonotype. A read error may account for a junction end that differs from germline. The gene calls are TRBV11-2 and TRBJ2-3, with 8 bases matching TRBD2. This CDR3 region has 16 residues. The germline V gene encodes CDR1 SGHAT and CDR2 FQNNGV. CDR3 residues: CDSGGGAGLSTDMQYF. CDR3 DNA sequence: TGTGACAGCGGGGGAGGGGCGGGGCTCAGCACAGATATGCAGTATTTT.

This clonotype has a single count. The V call is TRBV11-2, the J call TRBJ2-7; 7 bases align to TRBD2. Germline V CDR1 and CDR2: SGHAT, FQNNGV. This CDR3 has 17 amino acids. Trimming at V came to 6 bases and at J to 3 bases, leaving 17 bases not matched to a gene. The CDR3 sequence: CASSHLLRGEPSYEQYF. CDR3 nucleotides: TGTGCCAGCAGTCATCTCCTTCGGGGGGAACCCAGCTACGAGCAGTACTTC.

This sequence joins TRBV5-1 and TRBJ2-1, with 7 bases that match TRBD2. Germline loops: CDR1 SGHRS, CDR2 YFSETQ. V lost 1 base to trimming and J lost 1 base; unmatched junction nucleotides: 11. The CDR3 extends over 18 amino acids. In DNA, the CDR3 is TGCGCCAGCAGCTTGACGCTGGGGGGGAGCGGTTCCTACAATGAGCAGTTCTTC. Translating gives CASSLTLGGSGSYNEQFF.

With regard to this clonotype: This may arise from a read error, as a much more abundant clone is one base away. The gene calls are TRBV5-1 and TRBJ2-7, with a weak D call TRBD2 (6 bases). Trimming left V 0 bases short and J 1 base short, with 14 bases between. The germline gives CDR1 SGHRS, CDR2 YFSETQ. The CDR3 covers 16 residues. The CDR3: CASSLETGSPSYEQYF. The CDR3, as DNA: TGCGCCAGCAGCTTGGAGACCGGGAGTCCGTCCTACGAGCAGTACTTC.

This clonotype was seen only a few times. The chain uses TRBV5-4 and TRBJ2-3; 9 bases align to TRBD1. Trimming removed 0 bases from V and 6 bases from J; junction bases left unmatched: 2. This CDR3 contains 14 residues. CDR1 and CDR2 (germline): SGHNT, YYREEE (reference sequence). The CDR3 region is CASSLDRGRDTQYF. CDR3 bases: TGTGCCAGCAGCTTGGACAGGGGGCGCGATACGCAGTATTTT.

As regards this clonotype: The CDR3 carries no conserved terminal phenylalanine or tryptophan, so it likely arises from a read error. J is TRBJ2-1 and V is TRBV29-1; 14 bases fit TRBD2. The CDR3 runs to 14 residues. The V and J ends lost 7 bases and 7 bases, in that order; junction bases with no gene match: 6. Per the germline V gene, CDR1 is SQVTM and CDR2 is ANQGSEA. Here the CDR3 DNA reads TGCAGCGCCGGACTAGCGGGAGGACCAAATGAGCAGTTCTTA. This translates into CSAGLAGGPNEQFL.

Concerning this clonotype: An end of the junction differs from the germline gene, which may be a read error. The chain uses TRBV11-2 and TRBJ2-1; unclear D gene. Germline V gene data show CDR1 as SGHAT and CDR2 as FQNNGV. The CDR3 length is 16 residues. The CDR3 spells CACSPQSRSSYNEQLF. CDR3 nucleotide sequence: TGTGCCTGCAGCCCACAGTCTAGGAGCTCCTACAATGAGCAGTTATTC.

As regards this clonotype: This may be a read error, as it is one base from a much larger clone. The genes are TRBV12-3 or TRBV12-4 and TRBJ2-5; 7 bases are a match to TRBD1. CDR3 length: 13 amino acids. CDR3 DNA sequence: TGTGCCTGCAGCTGGGACAGTAAAGAGACCCAGTACTTC. Its protein is CACSWDSKETQYF.